Below are 9 T cell receptor beta chains sequenced from a single sample in a study of shared clonotypes between healthy human individuals. This table comes from immunoSEQ multiplex PCR, and its TCRdb copy is limited to in-frame clones, with some not included. The table lists roughly 700,000 clones, about nine tenths of them singletons, with about a third in the top ten. Sample: memory CD8+ T cells from PBMCs. Subset meaning: CD45RO+ cells pooled with CCR7-negative TemRA cells. The receptors come from a young man in good health. Some clones in this sample may be carry-over from other donors' samples.

This chain uses TRBV11-2 with TRBJ2-1; D might be TRBD1 (6 bases). Germline V gene lookup returns CDR1 SGHAT and CDR2 FQNNGV. The CDR3 has 14 residues. V dropped 3 bases and J dropped 7 bases, with 13 bases sitting between them. CDR3 sequence (DNA): TGTGCCAGCAGCTTTTTAAATGACAGGAATGAGCAGTTCTTC. Protein sequence: CASSFLNDRNEQFF.

The rearrangement uses TRBV11-1 and TRBJ2-7; 8 nucleotides match TRBD2. V lost 3 bases to trimming and J lost 2 bases; unmatched junction nucleotides: 3. Germline assignment: CDR1 SGHAT and CDR2 FQDESV (reference sequence). CDR3 size: 14 residues. The chain's CDR3 is CASSFNSGTYEQYF. CDR3 nucleotides: TGTGCCAGCAGCTTTAATAGCGGGACCTACGAGCAGTACTTC.

The chain employs TRBV19 and TRBJ1-3; D is possibly TRBD1 (5 bases). CDR3 length: 13 amino acids. Between the trimmed V and J ends, which lost 4 bases and 5 bases, there was a span of 9 bases. Germline assignment: CDR1 LNHDA and CDR2 SQIVND (reference sequence). CDR3 DNA: TGTGCCAGTAGTACCGGGACGAGAAACACCATATATTTT. The encoded protein is CASSTGTRNTIYF.

The chain uses TRBV9 and TRBJ1-1, with D perhaps TRBD1 (5 bases). CDR3 length: 13 amino acids. Trimming pared 3 bases from V and 5 bases from J, leaving 11 bases between. From germline, CDR1 is SGDLS and CDR2 YYNGEE. The CDR3 bases are TGTGCCAGCAGCGCGGGGCTTTGGACTGAAGCTTTCTTT. The encoded protein is CASSAGLWTEAFF.

The chain has TRBV7-2 and TRBJ2-7; 11 nucleotides align to TRBD2. Germline CDR1 is SGHTA and CDR2 is FQGNSA. The CDR3 is made up of 15 amino acids. The ends lost 5 bases at V and 2 bases at J; junction bases unmatched: 5. The CDR3 here is CASSVGLAGTYEQYF. The CDR3 bases are TGTGCCAGCAGCGTAGGACTAGCGGGTACCTACGAGCAGTACTTC.

Here the CDR3 reads CSGQGSSYEQYF. DNA of the CDR3: TGCAGCGGACAGGGGAGCTCCTACGAGCAGTACTTC. The chain is built from TRBV29-1 and TRBJ2-7; 8 positions agree with TRBD1. V trimming: 7 bases; J trimming: 0 bases; junction bases outside the gene matches: 2. Germline V lookup: CDR1 SQVTM, CDR2 ANQGSEA. The CDR3 sequence is 12 residues long.

This sequence joins TRBV28 and TRBJ2-1; D gene ambiguous. Per germline, CDR1 MDHEN and CDR2 SYDVKM. CDR3 length equals 13 residues. V lost 6 bases, J lost 5 bases, and 11 bases lay in between. The CDR3 is CASSPAANNEQFF. The CDR3 nucleotides read TGTGCCAGCAGCCCTGCGGCAAACAATGAGCAGTTCTTC.

The chain uses TRBV27 and TRBJ2-7, with D maybe TRBD2 (6 bases). This CDR3 has 15 residues. Germline V gene data show CDR1 as MNHEY and CDR2 as SMNVEV (reference sequence). V lost 2 bases to trimming and J lost 2 bases, with 13 bases between them. The CDR3 nucleotides read TGTGCCAGCAGTTTACGAGGGACGGGAGCCTACGAGCAGTACTTC. This gives the protein CASSLRGTGAYEQYF.

V usage is TRBV18 and J usage is TRBJ2-3, with 8 bases identical to TRBD1. Germline V gives CDR1 KGHSH, CDR2 LQKENI. V lost 3 bases and J lost 6; bases outside the gene matches: 14. The CDR3 loop spans 17 amino acids. CDR3 amino acids: CASSPADREVFGDTQYF. The CDR3 DNA is TGTGCCAGCTCACCGGCGGACAGGGAAGTCTTTGGGGATACGCAGTATTTT.